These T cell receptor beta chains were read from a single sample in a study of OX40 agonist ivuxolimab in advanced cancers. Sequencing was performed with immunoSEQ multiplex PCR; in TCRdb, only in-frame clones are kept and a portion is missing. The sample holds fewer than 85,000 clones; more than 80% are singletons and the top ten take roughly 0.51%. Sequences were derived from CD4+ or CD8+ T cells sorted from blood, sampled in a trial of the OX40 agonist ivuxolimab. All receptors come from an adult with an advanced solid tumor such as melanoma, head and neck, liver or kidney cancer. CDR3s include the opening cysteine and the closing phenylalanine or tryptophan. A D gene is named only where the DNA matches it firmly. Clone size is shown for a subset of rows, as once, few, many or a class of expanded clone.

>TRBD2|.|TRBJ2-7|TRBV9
TGTGCCAGCAGCGTAGGACTAGCGGATGACTACGAGCAGTACTTC
CASSVGLADDYEQYF
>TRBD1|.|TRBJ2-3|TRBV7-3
TGTGCCAGCAGCTCACAGGGGAGCACAGATACGCAGTATTTT
CASSSQGSTDTQYF
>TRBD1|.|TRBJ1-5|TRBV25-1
TGTGCCAGCACCGGGACAGGGGGCAATCAGCCCCAGCATTTT
CASTGTGGNQPQHF
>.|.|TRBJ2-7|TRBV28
TGTGCCAGCAGCGGACAGCTGGGATGGGACGAGCAGTACTTC
CASSGQLGWDEQYF
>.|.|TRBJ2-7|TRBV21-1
TGTGCCAGCAGCAAAAGACGGGACACAAGGACTAGCGGGAGACCCATTAGCTCCTACGAGCAGTACTTC
CASSKRRDTRTSGRPISSYEQYF
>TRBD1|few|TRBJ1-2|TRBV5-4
TGTGCCAGCAGCGGGACAGGGGGCGGCTACACCTTC
CASSGTGGGYTF
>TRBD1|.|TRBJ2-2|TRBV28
TGTGCCAGCAGTTTAGCCGGGACAGCCCTTCTCGGCGGGGAGCTGTTTTTT
CASSLAGTALLGGELFF
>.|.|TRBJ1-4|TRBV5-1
TGCGCCAGCAGCCTGAGAAAAACTAATGAAAAACTGTTTTTT
CASSLRKTNEKLFF
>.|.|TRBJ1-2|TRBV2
TGTGCCAGCAGTGTAAGACAGAGTGCCCCCAACTCCGACTACACCTTC
CASSVRQSAPNSDYTF
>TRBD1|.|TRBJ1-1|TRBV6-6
TGTGCCAGCAGTAGGGGGACAGGGGGGAACACTGAAGCTTTCTTT
CASSRGTGGNTEAFF
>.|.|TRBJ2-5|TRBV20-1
TGCAGTGCTTCGGGTTCCCAGTACTTC
CSASGSQYF
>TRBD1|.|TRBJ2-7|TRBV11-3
TGTGCCAGCAGCTTTACAGGGGGAGGCAACGAGCAGTACTTC
CASSFTGGGNEQYF
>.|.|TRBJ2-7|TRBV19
TGTGCCAGTCCCTATGGCACCAGAACCCACGAGCAGTACTTC
CASPYGTRTHEQYF
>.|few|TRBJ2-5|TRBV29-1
TGCAGCGTTGTGGGAGATGTAGAGACCCAGTACTTC
CSVVGDVETQYF
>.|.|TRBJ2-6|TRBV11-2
TGTGCCAGCAGCTTAATTATGGGACTCTCTGGGGCCAACGTCCTGACTTTC
CASSLIMGLSGANVLTF
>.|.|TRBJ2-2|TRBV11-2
TGTGCCAGCAGCAACGGACCGGGCGCGGAGCTGTTTTTT
CASSNGPGAELFF
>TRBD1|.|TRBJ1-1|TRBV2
TGTGCCAGCAGTGAGGCAGGGGGACCGATTGAAGCTTTCTTT
CASSEAGGPIEAFF
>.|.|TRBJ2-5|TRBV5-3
TGTGCCAGAAGCCCCCGCAGGGAAGAGACCCAGTACTTC
CARSPRREETQYF
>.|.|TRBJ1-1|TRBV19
TGTGCCAGTAGTACCCCCGGGAGGAGCACTGAAGCTTTCTTT
CASSTPGRSTEAFF
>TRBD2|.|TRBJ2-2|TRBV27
TGTGCCAGCAGTCCCCTAGCGGGGACGAACACCGGGGAGCTGTTTTTT
CASSPLAGTNTGELFF
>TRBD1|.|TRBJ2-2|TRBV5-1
TGCGCCAGCAGCTCTGGGACAGCCACCGGGGAGCTGTTTTTT
CASSSGTATGELFF
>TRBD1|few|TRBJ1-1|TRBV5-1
TGCGCCAGCAGCATTCACAGGGGAGGGCAAACTGAAGCTTTCTTT
CASSIHRGGQTEAFF
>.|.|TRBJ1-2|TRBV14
TGTGCCAGCAGCCAAGATCAGACTTACTCTGGCTACACCTTC
CASSQDQTYSGYTF
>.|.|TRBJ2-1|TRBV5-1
TGCGCCAGCAGCTTCGACCAAGGCTCCTACAATGAGCAGTTCTTC
CASSFDQGSYNEQFF
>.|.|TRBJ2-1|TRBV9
TGTGCCAGCAGCGCGAAGGTAGCTCCGGGGATGGATGAGCAGTTCTTC
CASSAKVAPGMDEQFF
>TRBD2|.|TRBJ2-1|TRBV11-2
TGTGCCAGCAGCCCTAGGGGTAGCGGGAGGGCCCTCTATGAGCAGTTCTTC
CASSPRGSGRALYEQFF
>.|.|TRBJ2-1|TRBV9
TGTGCCAGCAGCCCCAGGGTAGGGGGCTCCTACAATGAGCAGTTCTTC
CASSPRVGGSYNEQFF
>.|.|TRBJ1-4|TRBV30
TGTGCCTGGAGTTCACCCGGGGGTGCAACTAATGAAAAACTGTTTTTT
CAWSSPGGATNEKLFF
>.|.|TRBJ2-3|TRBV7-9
TGTGCCAGCAGCTCCATTGGGCCAGATACGCAGTATTTT
CASSSIGPDTQYF
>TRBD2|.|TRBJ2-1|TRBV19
TGTGCCAGTAGTGGGGTAGCGGGTAGGTATGAGCAGTTCTTC
CASSGVAGRYEQFF
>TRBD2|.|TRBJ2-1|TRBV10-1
TGCGCCAGCAGTGAGTCGGGAGGGGCCAATGAGCAGTTCTTC
CASSESGGANEQFF
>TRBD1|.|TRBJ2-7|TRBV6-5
TGTGCCAGCAGTCGGGGACAGGGAACGTTGCAGTACTTC
CASSRGQGTLQYF
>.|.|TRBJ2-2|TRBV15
TGTGCCACCAGCAGCCAGAACACCGGGGAGCTGTTTTTT
CATSSQNTGELFF
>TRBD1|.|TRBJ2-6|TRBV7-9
TGTGCCAGCAGCTTTGGGACAGGGGGCTCTGGGGCCAACGTCCTGACTTTC
CASSFGTGGSGANVLTF
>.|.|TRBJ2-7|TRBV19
TGTGCCAGTAGTACCCAGGCTGGCTTCTCCTACGAGCAGTACTTC
CASSTQAGFSYEQYF
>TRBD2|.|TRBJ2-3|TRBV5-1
TGCGCCAGCAGCTTGGCCACGACTAGCGCAACAGATACGCAGTATTTT
CASSLATTSATDTQYF
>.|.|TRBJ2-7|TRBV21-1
TGTGCCAGCAGCAAATTCGGCCAGGGACAGGGGGCTTACGAGCAGTACTTC
CASSKFGQGQGAYEQYF
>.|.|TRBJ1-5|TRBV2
TGTGCCAGCAGTGAAAGGCAGGGAAGCAATCAGCCCCAGCATTTT
CASSERQGSNQPQHF
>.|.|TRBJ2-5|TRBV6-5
TGTGCCAGCAGTTACAAGGAAGGGGAGACCCAGTACTTC
CASSYKEGETQYF
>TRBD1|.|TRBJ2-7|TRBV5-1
TGCGCCAGCAGCTCCGGGACAGGGTCGCACGAGCAGTACTTC
CASSSGTGSHEQYF
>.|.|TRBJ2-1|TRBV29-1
TGCAGCGTTATTAGGGGTGTCAATGAGCAGTTCTTC
CSVIRGVNEQFF
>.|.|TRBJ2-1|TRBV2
TGTGCCAGCAGTGAGACTAGTTCACACAATGAGCAGTTCTTC
CASSETSSHNEQFF
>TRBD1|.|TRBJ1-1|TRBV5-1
TGCGCCAGCAGCTCAGGATCTTTCGTACAGGGGACTGAAGCTTTCTTT
CASSSGSFVQGTEAFF
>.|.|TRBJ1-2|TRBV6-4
TGTGCCAGCAGTGCTACCGACAGGTCTCCTTACACCTTC
CASSATDRSPYTF
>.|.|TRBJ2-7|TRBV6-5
TGTGCCGTCCAGGTCCGGTTCGAGCAGTACTTC
CAVQVRFEQYF